This paragraph reports one T cell receptor (beta chain). Its cognate antigen is unknown. Here immunoSEQ multiplex PCR was the method, and the copy in TCRdb shows in-frame clones only, minus some. The data show some 2 million clones, roughly 95% seen once. V shed 4 bases, J shed 9 bases, and the junction held 8 bases outside the gene matches. CDR1 and CDR2 (germline): SGHTA, FQGTGA. The CDR3 runs to 15 residues. The data derive from a study of shared clonotypes between healthy human individuals. Study findings and constraints: Rarefaction gave evidence that sorted-subset sequencing remained incomplete despite large depth. The authors expected sequencing depth to affect clonotype sharing among donors. Researchers sampled blood only, noting tissue repertoires likely differ.

Only CD45RO-negative cells positively selected for CCR7 counted as naive CD8 cells, so terminally differentiated effector memory CD45RA+ cells were excluded. There were no recent acute infections or vaccinations among the donors, who were healthy HIV-negative adults. Source material: naive CD8+ T cells sorted from blood. The TCR was taken from a man between 18 and 35 years old in good health. The chain recombines TRBV7-3 with TRBJ2-1, with 11 bases that match TRBD2. CDR3 residues: CASSSSGGPAFEQFF. CDR3 DNA: TGTGCCAGCAGCTCTAGCGGGGGGCCTGCTTTTGAGCAGTTCTTC.